The rows below give T cell receptor beta chains drawn from one sample of a study of T cells in Graves' hyperthyroidism and ophthalmopathy. A single record per CDR3 protein comes from TCRdb applying MiXCR to the multiplex PCR reads. The sample has about 400,000 distinct CDR3 sequences; 12% to 15% are singletons. Material: blood. The receptors were sampled from a woman in her sixties or seventies with Graves' ophthalmopathy. Both conserved end residues are part of each CDR3. D genes are given only for firm matches. Expanded clones are given a class, and other clones once, few, many or no size at all.

V: TRBV7-9; D: TRBD2; J: TRBJ2-3; size: NA; DNA: TGTGCCAGCAGCTTAGAAGCGGGAGTATCGGATACGCAGTATTTT; CDR3: CASSLEAGVSDTQYF
V: TRBV7-9; D: NA; J: TRBJ1-5; size: few; DNA: TGTGCCAGCAGCCCGTTTGGGGATTATAGCAATCAGCCCCAGCATTTT; CDR3: CASSPFGDYSNQPQHF
V: TRBV12-3/TRBV12-4; D: NA; J: TRBJ2-1; size: many; DNA: TGTGCCAGCAGTTTATCCTACAATGAGCAGTTCTTC; CDR3: CASSLSYNEQFF
V: TRBV27; D: TRBD1; J: TRBJ2-7; size: many; DNA: TGTGCCAGCAGTAGCCGGGACAGCGCCTACGAGCAGTACTTC; CDR3: CASSSRDSAYEQYF
V: TRBV7-9; D: NA; J: TRBJ2-5; size: few; DNA: TGTGCCAGCAGCGTTTTGGGAGAAGTCGGAGAGACCCAGTACTTC; CDR3: CASSVLGEVGETQYF
V: TRBV15; D: TRBD2; J: TRBJ2-1; size: many; DNA: TGTGCCACCAGCAGATTGGAAGCGGGAGGAAGTAATGAGCAGTTCTTC; CDR3: CATSRLEAGGSNEQFF
V: TRBV11-3; D: NA; J: TRBJ2-1; size: few; DNA: TGTGCCAGCAGCTTAGGGGACGGACCCTACAATGAGCAGTTCTTC; CDR3: CASSLGDGPYNEQFF
V: TRBV6-1; D: TRBD1; J: TRBJ2-7; size: NA; DNA: TGTGCCAGCAGCCTGAACAGGGGGCTGGGAGAGCAGTACTTC; CDR3: CASSLNRGLGEQYF
V: TRBV5-1; D: NA; J: TRBJ2-1; size: NA; DNA: TGCGCCAGCAGCTTACGGTACACCTACAATGAGCAGTTCTTC; CDR3: CASSLRYTYNEQFF
V: TRBV6-1; D: TRBD2; J: TRBJ2-2; size: NA; DNA: TGTGCCAGCACCCAGCGGGGGGGGCTGGGGACCGGGGAGCTGTTTTTT; CDR3: CASTQRGGLGTGELFF
V: TRBV19; D: NA; J: TRBJ1-6; size: few; DNA: TGTGCCAGTAGTATTTCGTCAGGAGGGGGTATGAATTCACCCCTCCACTTT; CDR3: CASSISSGGGMNSPLHF
V: TRBV5-6; D: NA; J: TRBJ2-2; size: few; DNA: TGTGCCAGCAGCTTAGGGGGCGGGAGTCAGACCGGGGAGCTGTTTTTT; CDR3: CASSLGGGSQTGELFF
V: TRBV5-8; D: NA; J: TRBJ2-7; size: many; DNA: TGTGCCAGCAGCTCGATGGGACTCAGGGTGGACGAGCAGTACTTC; CDR3: CASSSMGLRVDEQYF
V: TRBV20-1; D: TRBD2; J: TRBJ2-7; size: NA; DNA: TGCAGTGCTAGAGATTTCCCTAGCGGGAGCGACGAGCAGTACTTC; CDR3: CSARDFPSGSDEQYF
V: TRBV12-3/TRBV12-4; D: NA; J: TRBJ1-1; size: many; DNA: TGTGCCAGCAGTTTGGTTGGGTTACCTGAAGCTTTCTTT; CDR3: CASSLVGLPEAFF
V: TRBV15; D: NA; J: TRBJ2-2; size: NA; DNA: TGTGCCACCAGCAGAAATAGGGGGAGCACCGGGGAGCTGTTTTTT; CDR3: CATSRNRGSTGELFF
V: TRBV10-2; D: NA; J: TRBJ2-3; size: NA; DNA: TGCGCCAGCAGTGAGTCGGTGCCAGGGTTAGATACGCAGTATTTT; CDR3: CASSESVPGLDTQYF
V: TRBV12-3/TRBV12-4; D: NA; J: TRBJ1-1; size: many; DNA: TGTGCCAGCAGCCCCCTCCGGAGGAACACTGAAGCTTTCTTT; CDR3: CASSPLRRNTEAFF
V: TRBV6-1; D: NA; J: TRBJ1-5; size: many; DNA: TGTGCCAGCACCCTCAACAGTTTTAGCAATCAGCCCCAGCATTTT; CDR3: CASTLNSFSNQPQHF
V: TRBV20-1; D: TRBD2; J: TRBJ2-2; size: many; DNA: TGCAGTGCTAGATCTTTAGCGGGAGGGGTCACCGGGGAGCTGTTTTTT; CDR3: CSARSLAGGVTGELFF
V: TRBV3-1; D: NA; J: TRBJ2-3; size: many; DNA: TGTGCCAGCAGCCAAGATGGGATCGGGACGTCCGTGGATACGCAGTATTTT; CDR3: CASSQDGIGTSVDTQYF
V: TRBV7-9; D: NA; J: TRBJ2-5; size: NA; DNA: TGTGCCAGCAGCCGAAGCAGGGTGGAAGAGACCCAGTACTTC; CDR3: CASSRSRVEETQYF
V: TRBV7-8; D: NA; J: TRBJ2-1; size: many; DNA: TGTGCCAGCAGCTTAGCGGGAGTCGCCTTCGATGAGCAGTTCTTC; CDR3: CASSLAGVAFDEQFF
V: TRBV7-2; D: NA; J: TRBJ2-1; size: many; DNA: TGTGCCAGCAGCTTAGTGGGACTTGAGCAGTTCTTC; CDR3: CASSLVGLEQFF
V: TRBV20-1; D: NA; J: TRBJ2-3; size: many; DNA: TGCAGTGCTAGAGCCGTAGTAGGGAGCACAGATACGCAGTATTTT; CDR3: CSARAVVGSTDTQYF
V: TRBV5-8; D: TRBD1; J: TRBJ2-7; size: few; DNA: TGTGCCAGCAGCTTGGACGGGACAGGGGGTCCCTACGAGCAGTACTTC; CDR3: CASSLDGTGGPYEQYF
V: TRBV7-9; D: NA; J: TRBJ1-2; size: once; DNA: TGTGCCAGCAGCTTAGTTGTCATAACCCTCTATGGCTACACCTTC; CDR3: CASSLVVITLYGYTF
V: TRBV12-3/TRBV12-4; D: NA; J: TRBJ2-2; size: few; DNA: TGTGCCAGCAGTTCTGTAGCGGCCCTTAACACCGGGGAGCTGTTTTTT; CDR3: CASSSVAALNTGELFF
V: TRBV6-5; D: NA; J: TRBJ1-1; size: NA; DNA: TGTGCCAGCAGTTACTCGATGGGCAGAGTCGTTGCTTTCTTT; CDR3: CASSYSMGRVVAFF
V: TRBV5-1; D: NA; J: TRBJ2-7; size: NA; DNA: TGCGCCAGCAGCTTGGTGGCGTCCTCGGGGGAGCAGTACTTC; CDR3: CASSLVASSGEQYF
V: TRBV5-1; D: NA; J: TRBJ1-4; size: many; DNA: TGCGCCAGCAGCTTGGACAGGCGAACAACTAATGAAAAACTGTTTTTT; CDR3: CASSLDRRTTNEKLFF
V: TRBV3-1; D: NA; J: TRBJ1-6; size: many; DNA: TGTGCCAGCAGCCGCGGCCGCGAATCACCCCTCCACTTT; CDR3: CASSRGRESPLHF
V: TRBV5-1; D: NA; J: TRBJ2-5; size: few; DNA: TGCGCCAGCAGCTTGGGTCCTGAAGAAGAGACCCAGTACTTC; CDR3: CASSLGPEEETQYF
V: TRBV28; D: NA; J: TRBJ2-2; size: many; DNA: TGTGCCAGCACTATTCAGGGGAGGACCGGGGAGCTGTTTTTT; CDR3: CASTIQGRTGELFF